This T cell receptor (beta chain) was profiled in a study of regulatory T cells in long-lasting Graves disease. Overall study findings and caveats: It is possible that accuracy was reduced by the small size of the sample. Relative to new patients (966), persistent patients exhibited greater sharing of public clonotypes (approximately 2,800). Gene preferences differed: TRBV28, TRBJ1-2, TRBJ2-5 in persistent cases.

Germline V CDR1 and CDR2: MNHNS, SASEGT. This CDR3 is built from 15 residues. Deletions cut 6 bases from V and 7 bases from J, with 19 bases between. A word on this clonotype: Its antigen is undetermined.

Time point noted: persistent/refractory GD, antithyroid drugs over 5 years with positive TRAb. PBMC-extracted RNA yielded the TCR library. Roughly 8.3 milliliters of peripheral blood were taken and placed in EDTA tubes. Construction of the TCR beta libraries employed iRepertoire HTBI primers in conjunction with Arm-PCR of CDR3 regions. TCRdb processed the multiplex PCR reads anew with MiXCR; each CDR3 protein has one entry. The sample gives about half a million distinct CDR3 sequences, approximately 23% of which show up once; around 12% is in the top ten. The sequence derives from a female donor with Graves disease. Sample: peripheral blood mononuclear cells (PBMCs), taken when the disease was refractory, from a patient treated with antithyroid drugs. The chain uses TRBV6-1 and TRBJ1-5, with D maybe TRBD1 (6 bases). Written as DNA, the CDR3 is TGTGCCAGCAGCCCAGCTCGGGGGGGCCGCCAGCCCCAGCATTTT. Its translation is CASSPARGGRQPQHF.